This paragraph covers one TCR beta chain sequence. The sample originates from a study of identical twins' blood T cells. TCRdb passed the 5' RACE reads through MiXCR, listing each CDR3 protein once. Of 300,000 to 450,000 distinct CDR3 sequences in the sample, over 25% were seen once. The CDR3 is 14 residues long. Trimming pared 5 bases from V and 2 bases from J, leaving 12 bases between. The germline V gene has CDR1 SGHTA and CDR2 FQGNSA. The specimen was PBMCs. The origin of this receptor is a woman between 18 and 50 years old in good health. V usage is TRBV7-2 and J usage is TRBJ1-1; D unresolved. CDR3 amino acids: CASSRRIKNTEAFF. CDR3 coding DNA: TGTGCCAGCAGCCGACGGATTAAAAACACTGAAGCTTTCTTT.